Listed below are T cell receptor beta chains from one sample, sequenced in a study of shared clonotypes between healthy human individuals. TCRdb keeps only in-frame clones here, not all; method: immunoSEQ multiplex PCR. Altogether 2.3 million or so clones are present, about 92% being singletons, with the ten largest covering 0.3% to 0.4%. Sequencing was done on a sample of naive CD4+ T cells from PBMCs. The source of these receptors is a man between 18 and 29 years old in good health. Some clones in this sample may be carry-over from other donors' samples. Each CDR3 is given without its conserved first and last residue. Fields, in order: CDR3 length, V gene, CDR3 protein.

16 TRBV7-2 ASSVTPGLAGGSYEQY
13 TRBV6-1 ASRRDRGLSGELF
15 TRBV15 ATSRYPRGSGANVLT
12 TRBV28 ASSFGRSNQPQH
13 TRBV2 ASRAVHQRVETQY
13 TRBV27 ASSRRGGGLDEQY
14 TRBV7-6 ASSLKVAGGTDTQY
13 TRBV2 ASRGTSVHTGELF
13 TRBV6-1 ASSGTGARYNEQF
14 TRBV5-4 ASSPGEVSYNSPLH
12 TRBV5-1 ASSSGLAKNIQY
10 TRBV9 ASGRDRTEAF
13 TRBV2 ASSEVYRGSGEQY
11 TRBV5-1 ASSLTGGNEQY
11 TRBV9 ASSVGQKETQY
11 TRBV5-1 ASSPGTSNEQF
12 TRBV9 ASSVGDAGTRAF
12 TRBV5-1 ASRPDSSTYEQY
15 TRBV7-9 ASSRGQGDPPDEKLF
13 TRBV5-6 ASNPLGKPNTEAF
10 TRBV5-8 ASSRLDLEQF
20 TRBV12-5 ASGLGETGPLAGVWPTDTQY
15 TRBV7-9 ASSLEVSGRPTDTQY
11 TRBV6-1 ASRRDATYEQY
12 TRBV28 ASSATGVTHTIY
12 TRBV30 AWNERATYNEQF
11 TRBV11-2 ASRRMGAGEQY
14 TRBV28 ASSPDRGREGYGYT
10 TRBV11-2 ASSLEVNEQF
11 TRBV30 AWGAGSAEEQY
11 TRBV7-3 ASSPPGANVLT
14 TRBV18 ASSPMSGSTNEKLF
14 TRBV7-2 ASSFSGEVSYNEQF
11 TRBV5-1 ASSLARGAEAF
14 TRBV19 ASSSGQSRVYQPQH
15 TRBV5-1 ASSFGTPRLDNSPLH
11 TRBV21-1 ADWGASQETQY
12 TRBV19 ASSTRTGHQPQH
11 TRBV5-1 ASSLTAVHEQF
13 TRBV5-1 ASSLDRVGNNEQF
13 TRBV29-1 SVDGSWRSYNEQF
12 TRBV6-5 ASSYWQGSHEQY
14 TRBV19 ASSIANTATSYEQY
13 TRBV13 ASRSHVLAKNIQY
13 TRBV4-3 ASSRDRGGIYEQY
14 TRBV6-1 ASSALGGGLQETQY
14 TRBV28 ASSFLAGRSYNEQF
13 TRBV19 ASSPTERIHYEQY
14 TRBV10-1 ASSHGASGRSGELF
12 TRBV10-3 AISEGRVNQPQH
13 TRBV7-2 ASSFSWGQSYEQY
16 TRBV5-4 ASSLEPQTSLPYNEQF
18 TRBV28 ASSPRARAGGGHSNQPQH
15 TRBV5-1 ASSSLASGRDQETQY
12 TRBV9 ASSKGGNSYEQY
13 TRBV4-3 ASSQDIILQETQY
13 TRBV28 ASSLTVGPIYGYT